This T cell receptor (beta chain) was captured by sequencing in a study of blood T cell repertoires in COVID-19. This CDR3 contains 16 residues. In germline, CDR1 is LGHNT, CDR2 FRNRAP. V shed 0 bases and J shed 3 bases, with 12 bases lying between them. Data came from immunoSEQ multiplex PCR; TCRdb stores just in-frame clones and leaves some out. Of approximately 200,000 clones listed, 80% to 90% are singletons. The chain recombines TRBV12-5 with TRBJ1-5; D not certain. Sequenced input: PBMCs or T cells enriched from blood (not recorded which). The TCR originated in a man aged 35 to 55 who had recovered from COVID-19. CDR3 bases: TGTGCTAGTGGTTTGGTAATGTCGGGGAACAATCAGCCCCAGCATTTT. Amino acids: CASGLVMSGNNQPQHF.